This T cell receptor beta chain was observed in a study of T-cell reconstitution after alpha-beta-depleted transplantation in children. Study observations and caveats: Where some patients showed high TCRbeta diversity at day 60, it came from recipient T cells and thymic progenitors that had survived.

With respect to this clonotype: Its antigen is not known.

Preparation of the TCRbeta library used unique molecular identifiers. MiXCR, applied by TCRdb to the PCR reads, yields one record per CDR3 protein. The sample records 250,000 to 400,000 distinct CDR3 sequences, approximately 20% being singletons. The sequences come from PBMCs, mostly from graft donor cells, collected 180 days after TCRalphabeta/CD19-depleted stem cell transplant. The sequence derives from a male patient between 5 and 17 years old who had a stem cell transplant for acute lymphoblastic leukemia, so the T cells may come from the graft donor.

CDR3 DNA sequence: TGTGCCAGCAGCTTAGTGGGCAGGGTCGTCGAGCAGTACTTC. Amino acids: CASSLVGRVVEQYF. The chain employs TRBV13 and TRBJ2-7; tentative D call: TRBD1 (5 bases). The V end was cut by 1 base, the J end by 6 bases, with 13 bases between. There are 14 residues in the CDR3. CDR1 and CDR2 from the germline V gene are PRHDT and FYEKMQ (reference sequence).